The present T cell receptor beta chain was sequenced within a study of blood T cell repertoires in COVID-19. Looking at the study overall: The United States, Italy and Spain were the sources of the acute and convalescent COVID-19 samples.

V was pared by 2 bases and J by 0 bases, with 5 bases between. The CDR3 runs to 14 residues. Germline V gene lookup returns CDR1 MNHNS and CDR2 SASEGT. Authors' processing steps: Reference gene primer amplification in the assay estimated nucleated cell counts. The protocol was immunoSEQ multiplex PCR, while the TCRdb copy is restricted to in-frame clones and leaves out a portion. V and J calls and clone size follow that table, whereas D and trimming were derived from the DNA. Among roughly 350,000 clones listed, 85% were seen once. Sequenced sample: peripheral blood. V usage is TRBV6-1 and J usage is TRBJ1-3; D not resolved. The TCR comes from a woman aged 18 to 35 with acute or convalescent COVID-19. The CDR3 loop is CASSELSSGNTIYF. Here the CDR3 DNA reads TGTGCCAGCAGTGAACTGAGCTCTGGAAACACCATATATTTT.